The present T cell receptor (beta chain) was sequenced within a study of blood T cells in healthy people across ages. Study-wide results and caveats: Per million T cells, the diversity of TCR beta decreased roughly linearly as age advanced. Using unsorted PBMCs precluded a conclusive naive versus antigen-experienced comparison.

Every sample gave at least 5 micrograms of total RNA when it was extracted. The second PCR ran about 6 to 12 cycles with a sample-barcoded 5' primer and J-beta primers. TCRdb analysed the 5' RACE reads with MiXCR anew, one entry per CDR3 protein. The sample yields some 1,500,000 distinct CDR3 sequences, about 45% seen once. This clonotype occurred many times. Its cognate antigen is unknown. The CDR3 spans 15 residues. The germline V gene encodes CDR1 MNHEY and CDR2 SMNVEV (reference sequence). The junction had 3 bases not matched to a gene; V was cut back by 3 bases and J by 4 bases. Material for sequencing was blood. The V gene is TRBV27, the J gene TRBJ2-1; 10 bases are a match to TRBD2. The clonotype originates from a young woman in good health. As DNA, the CDR3 is TGTGCCAGCAGTTTGGGACTAGCGCCTTACAATGAGCAGTTCTTC. Its translation is CASSLGLAPYNEQFF.